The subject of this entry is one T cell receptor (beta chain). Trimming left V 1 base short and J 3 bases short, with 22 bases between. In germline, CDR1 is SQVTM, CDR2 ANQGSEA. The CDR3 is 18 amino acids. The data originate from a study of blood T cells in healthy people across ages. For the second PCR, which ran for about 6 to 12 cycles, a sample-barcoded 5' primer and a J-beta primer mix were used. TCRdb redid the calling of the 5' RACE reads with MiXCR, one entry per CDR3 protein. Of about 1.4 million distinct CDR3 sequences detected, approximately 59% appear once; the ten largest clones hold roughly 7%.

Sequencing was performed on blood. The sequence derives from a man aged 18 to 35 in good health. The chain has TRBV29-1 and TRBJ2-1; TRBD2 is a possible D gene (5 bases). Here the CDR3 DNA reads TGCAGCGTTGAAGGGGTGGGATCAGAAAGGACTCTCTACAATGAGCAGTTCTTC. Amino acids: CSVEGVGSERTLYNEQFF.